This T cell receptor (beta chain) emerged from a study of tumor-infiltrating lymphocytes in primary liver carcinoma. On the study more broadly: Each sample had roughly 3.5 to 8 million productive TCRbeta reads regardless of tissue type.

Both blood RNA, taken from unsorted whole blood, and germline DNA were extracted. The CDR3 extends over 15 amino acids. Germline CDR1 is ENHRY and CDR2 is SYGVKD. The ends lost 9 bases at V and 6 bases at J; junction bases unmatched: 13. With a constant-region primer, TCR beta cDNA was made from roughly 500 ng of total RNA. Nested multiplex PCR, run for three rounds with slightly modified ARM-PCR, yielded TCR beta libraries. The first two PCR rounds used TRBV1-TRBV30 forward primers with a C-beta reverse primer, nine to ten cycles each. TCRdb reprocessed the multiplex PCR reads via MiXCR and lists one record per CDR3 protein. The repertoire includes approximately 300,000 distinct CDR3 sequences, roughly 60% of them detected once, and roughly 8.6% sits in the top ten.

V is TRBV10-3 and J is TRBJ1-2; 10 bases align to TRBD1. The specimen sequenced was peripheral blood. This clonotype was sampled from a middle-aged man with primary liver carcinoma and hepatitis B virus infection. CDR3 amino acids: CAILSGTGDVDGYTF. Here the CDR3 DNA reads TGTGCCATTCTTTCCGGGACAGGGGATGTTGATGGCTACACCTTC.